Sequencing of this T cell receptor (beta chain) was carried out in a study of human T cells and chemical hapten exposure. Each CDR3 protein gets one entry after TCRdb re-called the RACE reads with MiXCR. This sample yields 350,000 or so distinct CDR3 sequences, of which around 7% are seen a single time; about 8% belongs to the top ten. The CDR3 has 14 amino acids. Trimming cost V 8 bases and J 0 bases; bases outside gene matches: 2. Time point specified: patch test 1, 2 weeks after DPC sensitization. Treatment denoted: therapeutic diphenylcyclopropenone sensitization with weekly scalp DPC. The gene calls are TRBV12-3 or TRBV12-4 and TRBJ1-3, with 9 bases fitting TRBD1. The clonotype was recovered from a woman under 30 with alopecia areata. Some clones in this sample may be carry-over from other donors' samples. The sequences come from whole blood, collected in connection with sensitization to the hapten diphenylcyclopropenone (DPC). CDR3 in DNA: TGTGCCAGCCAGGGACAGGGCTCTGGAAACACCATATATTTT. As protein: CASQGQGSGNTIYF.